A single sample gave rise to the 21 T cell receptor beta chains below, sequenced in a study of identical twins. TCRdb called the 5' RACE reads again in MiXCR, with one record for every CDR3 protein. The sample lists 640,000 or so distinct CDR3 sequences; less than 7% were seen once. The sample taken for sequencing was naive T cells sorted from blood. The receptors stem from a young man in good health.

The chain combines TRBV28 with TRBJ2-2, with TRBD1 identical over 9 bases. From germline, CDR1 is MDHEN and CDR2 SYDVKM. V lost 4 bases to trimming and J lost 3 bases; unmatched junction nucleotides: 9. The CDR3 extends over 17 amino acids. The CDR3 coding sequence is TGTGCCAGCAGTTCGGGACAGGGTGTTGACTACACCGGGGAGCTGTTTTTT. Encoded protein: CASSSGQGVDYTGELFF.

Concerning this clonotype itself: The junction differs from germline at one of its ends, possibly a read error. This chain uses TRBV7-8 with TRBJ2-1, with 11 bases fitting TRBD2. Germline V gene sequence: CDR1 SGHVS, CDR2 FQNEAQ. The CDR3 has 14 amino acids. The CDR3 is CASRLAGGPSEQFF. The CDR3 bases are TGTGCCAGCAGATTAGCGGGAGGGCCCAGTGAGCAGTTCTTC.

This clonotype occurred many times. The V call is TRBV12-3 or TRBV12-4, the J call TRBJ2-5, with D possibly being TRBD2 (5 bases). V shed 1 base and J shed 4 bases, with 7 bases lying between them. This CDR3 has 13 residues. Here the CDR3 reads CASSLERAETQYF. CDR3 coding DNA: TGTGCCAGCAGTTTAGAGAGGGCAGAGACCCAGTACTTC.

This chain uses TRBV12-3 or TRBV12-4 with TRBJ2-1, with 9 positions matching TRBD2. This CDR3 contains 16 residues. The V gene end was trimmed by 2 bases and the J gene end by 8 bases; junction bases not matched to a gene: 10. CDR3 loop: CASSLRAGGDSDEQFF. For the CDR3, the DNA is TGTGCCAGCAGTTTACGGGCGGGAGGGGACTCGGATGAGCAGTTCTTC.

The chain employs TRBV2 and TRBJ1-4, with 11 bases lining up with TRBD1. This CDR3 region has 18 residues. Germline CDR1 and CDR2: SNHLY and FYNNEI. The V gene end was trimmed by 8 bases and the J gene end by 8 bases; junction bases not matched to a gene: 19. CDR3 bases: TGTGCCAGCGAGCGAGGCGCAGGACAGGGGGCGAGAAAGGAAAAACTGTTTTTT. Translated: CASERGAGQGARKEKLFF. The whole variable domain, filled in from reference TRBV2 and TRBJ1-4, reads EPEVTQTPSHQVTQMGQEVILRCVPISNHLYFYWYRQILGQKVEFLVSFYNNEISEKSEIFDDQFSVERPDGSNFTLKIRSTKLEDSAMYFCASERGAGQGARKEKLFFGSGTQLSVL.

This clonotype has ten or more counts. The genes are TRBV5-6 and TRBJ2-7, with a tentative D call TRBD2 (6 bases). The CDR3 covers 15 residues. The germline gives CDR1 SGHDT, CDR2 YYEEEE. Deletions cut 4 bases from V and 0 bases from J, with 14 bases between. In nucleotides, the CDR3 is TGTGCCAGCAGCCCGGGACTTCTCAGCTCCTACGAGCAGTACTTC. As protein: CASSPGLLSSYEQYF.

In DNA form, the CDR3 reads TGTGCCAGCAGCTCGTTCCGGGACGCAGGAAAGAATTCACCCCTCCACTTT. This gives the protein CASSSFRDAGKNSPLHF. The chain carries TRBV13 and TRBJ1-6; tentative D call: TRBD1 (5 bases). Germline lookup yields CDR1 PRHDT and CDR2 FYEKMQ (reference sequence). The CDR3 has 17 amino acids. Trimming cost V 4 bases and J 7 bases, with 20 bases left between them.

This clonotype was picked up many times. The rearrangement links TRBV12-3 or TRBV12-4 to TRBJ2-1, with 9 positions matching TRBD2. The trim removed 4 bases at V and 7 bases at J, leaving 11 bases unmatched. This CDR3 region has 16 residues. The CDR3 nucleotides read TGTGCCAGCAGTTCCACCGGCGGGAGGGCTCTAAATGAGCAGTTCTTC. The encoded protein is CASSSTGGRALNEQFF.

The CDR3: CASSQTPGFPLHF. CDR3 nucleotides: TGCGCCAGCAGCCAAACCCCCGGATTTCCCCTCCACTTT. The rearrangement uses TRBV4-3 and TRBJ1-6; no definite D call. CDR3 length: 13 residues. The germline V gene has CDR1 LGHNA and CDR2 YSLEER. Trimming shortened V by 2 bases and J by 13 bases, and 12 bases separated the two germline ends.

This clonotype was detected many times. This chain uses TRBV29-1 with TRBJ2-3, with TRBD2 identical over 10 bases. Unmatched junction bases numbered 5, after V lost 4 bases and J lost 4 bases. CDR1 and CDR2 from the germline V gene are SQVTM and ANQGSEA. The CDR3 runs 14 residues. The CDR3 bases are TGCAGCGTTGCAGCGGGAGGGATGGCAGATACGCAGTATTTT. Its protein product is CSVAAGGMADTQYF.

The chain uses TRBV28 and TRBJ2-1; D is tentatively TRBD1 or TRBD2 (5 bases each). V was trimmed by 4 bases and J by 0 bases, leaving 13 bases between them. CDR3 length: 16 residues. The germline gives CDR1 MDHEN, CDR2 SYDVKM. CDR3 region: CASSSGTHTSYNEQFF. DNA for the CDR3: TGTGCCAGCAGTTCCGGGACCCACACCTCCTACAATGAGCAGTTCTTC.

This clonotype has only a few counts. This chain links TRBV7-2 with TRBJ2-1; no clear D gene. The V gene lost 2 bases and the J gene lost 2 bases, with 16 bases spanning the gap. The length of the CDR3 is 17 residues. Germline V gives CDR1 SGHTA, CDR2 FQGNSA. The CDR3 here is CASSLSRGLGPYNEQFF. CDR3 in DNA: TGTGCCAGCAGCTTATCGCGAGGTCTAGGTCCCTACAATGAGCAGTTCTTC.

This clonotype was detected many times. The chain carries TRBV25-1 and TRBJ2-1; TRBD2 aligns across 9 bases. The junction had 3 bases not matched to a gene; V was cut back by 4 bases and J by 5 bases. CDR3 length: 14 residues. CDR1 MGHDK and CDR2 SYGVNS come from the germline V gene. This CDR3 is CASSGLAGNNEQFF. The CDR3 DNA reads as TGTGCCAGCAGTGGGCTAGCGGGGAACAATGAGCAGTTCTTC.

The gene calls are TRBV11-3 and TRBJ2-6; either TRBD1 or TRBD2 may supply D (6 bases each). The CDR3 is 14 residues long. Between the trimmed V and J ends, which lost 5 bases and 4 bases, there was a span of 9 bases. Germline V gene data show CDR1 as SGHNT and CDR2 as YENEEA. The CDR3, as DNA: TGTGCCAGCAGCCGGGGGCCGGGGGCCAACGTCCTGACTTTC. This sequence encodes CASSRGPGANVLTF.

The chain recombines TRBV6-9 with TRBJ2-1; 8 bases map to TRBD1. This CDR3 contains 13 residues. V was pared by 11 bases and J by 1 base, with 4 bases of the junction left unmatched. Germline loops: CDR1 MNHGY, CDR2 SVAAGI. In nucleotides, the CDR3 is TGTGCCTTGGGACAGGCGTCCTACAATGAGCAGTTCTTC. This translates into CALGQASYNEQFF.

This clonotype showed up many times. The V call is TRBV30, the J call TRBJ2-3, with TRBD2 matching 14 bases. This CDR3 has 15 amino acids. Germline loops: CDR1 GTSNPN, CDR2 SVGIG (reference sequence). Trimming removed 1 base from V and 6 bases from J; junction bases left unmatched: 3. CDR3 in amino acids: CAWSARTSGRDTQYF. DNA of the CDR3: TGTGCCTGGAGTGCACGGACTAGCGGGAGGGATACGCAGTATTTT.

This clonotype was detected only a few times. The chain is built from TRBV12-3 or TRBV12-4 and TRBJ2-1; D might be TRBD2 (5 bases). Trimming cost V 6 bases and J 8 bases, with 17 bases left between them. This CDR3 is built from 14 residues. The chain's CDR3 is CASRGIAHSDEQFF. CDR3 DNA: TGTGCCAGCAGGGGGATAGCGCATAGCGATGAGCAGTTCTTC.

Comments on this clonotype: A much larger clone sits a single nucleotide away, making a read error possible. In this CDR3 the conserved last residue, phenylalanine or tryptophan, is missing, so a read error is likely. The chain has TRBV11-2 and TRBJ2-7; D uncertain. Trimming took off 0 bases at V and 2 bases at J, with 2 bases between the two ends. Germline assignment: CDR1 SGHAT and CDR2 FQNNGV. CDR3 length: 12 residues. CDR3 sequence: CASSLDAYEQYD. The CDR3 nucleotides read TGTGCCAGCAGCTTAGATGCCTACGAGCAGTACGAC.

This clonotype was observed a handful of times. The chain combines TRBV12-3 or TRBV12-4 with TRBJ2-7, with TRBD1 matching 7 bases. The CDR3 is 18 residues long. Germline trimming cut 5 bases from V and 5 bases from J; bases unmatched to any gene: 21. CDR3 sequence: CASSVDPGAAQRGHEQYV. In DNA, the CDR3 is TGTGCCAGCAGTGTGGACCCGGGTGCCGCTCAAAGGGGGCACGAGCAGTACGTC.

This clonotype was detected a few times. The J gene is TRBJ1-1, the V gene TRBV7-9; 10 bases are a match to TRBD1. Trimming took 5 bases from V and 5 from J; bases not matched to a gene: 5. This CDR3 comprises 14 residues. CDR1 and CDR2 from the germline V gene are SEHNR and FQNEAQ (reference sequence). This chain's CDR3 is CASSTTDRGTEAFF. The CDR3 region has the DNA TGTGCCAGCAGCACGACGGACAGGGGGACTGAAGCTTTCTTT.

The J gene is TRBJ2-2, the V gene TRBV7-3, with D perhaps TRBD2 (6 bases). The germline CDR1 and CDR2 sequences are SGHTA and FQGTGA. The germline V and J ends were trimmed by 5 bases and 5 bases, with 21 bases remaining between them. This CDR3 has 17 residues. Written as DNA, the CDR3 is TGTGCCAGCAGCAGTCATAGCCTCGGGAGTATTACCGGGGAGCTGTTTTTT. This translates into CASSSHSLGSITGELFF.